Presented here are 2 T cell receptor beta chains from one specimen sequenced in a study of OX40 agonist ivuxolimab in advanced cancers. Repertoires were generated with immunoSEQ multiplex PCR, while TCRdb's copy carries only in-frame clones and drops some. The sample contains about 79,000 clones, 90% of which appear only once. The sample here was CD4+ or CD8+ T cells sorted from blood, taken in a trial of the OX40 agonist ivuxolimab. Every receptor here comes from an adult with an advanced solid tumor such as melanoma, head and neck, liver or kidney cancer.

The chain uses TRBV4-2 and TRBJ2-3, with 9 bases identical to TRBD2. Germline loops: CDR1 LGHNA, CDR2 YNFKEQ. V shed 4 bases, J shed 6 bases, and the junction held 8 bases outside the gene matches. CDR3 length: 15 amino acids. The CDR3 is CASSPTSGGMDTQYF. CDR3 bases: TGTGCCAGCAGCCCCACGAGCGGGGGGATGGATACGCAGTATTTT.

This clone came up a few times. J is TRBJ1-4 and V is TRBV11-2; 9 nucleotides agree with TRBD1. V was clipped by 4 bases and J by 8 bases; unmatched bases: 8. This CDR3 has 15 amino acids. From germline, CDR1 is SGHAT and CDR2 FQNNGV. The CDR3 coding sequence is TGTGCCAGCAGCTCCGCCGGGACAGGGCGAGAAAAACTGTTTTTT. Encoded protein: CASSSAGTGREKLFF. Drawing the rest from reference TRBV11-2 and TRBJ1-4, the complete variable domain is EAGVAQSPRYKIIEKRQSVAFWCNPISGHATLYWYQQILGQGPKLLIQFQNNGVVDDSQLPKDRFSAERLKGVDSTLKIQPAKLEDSAVYLCASSSAGTGREKLFFGSGTQLSVL.